This record looks at one T cell receptor beta chain sequence and its context. Its antigen is unknown. The data are from a study of OX40 agonist ivuxolimab in advanced cancers. The CDR3 spans 15 residues. V was pared by 8 bases and J by 5 bases, with 18 bases between. CDR1 is MDHEN and CDR2 is SYDVKM in the germline V gene. Repertoires were generated with immunoSEQ multiplex PCR, while TCRdb's copy carries only in-frame clones and drops some. The repertoire includes about 46,000 clones, around 85% of them detected once, and more than 13% sits in the top ten. General study findings and limits: Dose levels from 0.1 to 3.0 mg/kg saw CD4+ and CD8+ blood T cells expand clonally by week 6.

The material was CD4+ or CD8+ T cells sorted from blood, obtained in a trial of the OX40 agonist ivuxolimab. The chain links TRBV28 to TRBJ1-4; D is perhaps TRBD1 (6 bases). The sequence was obtained from an adult with an advanced solid tumor such as melanoma, head and neck, liver or kidney cancer. The CDR3 nucleotides read TGTGCCAGCCGGGGACAACCTACCGCCAATGAAAAACTGTTTTTT. It codes for CASRGQPTANEKLFF.